The rows below give T cell receptor beta chains drawn from one sample of a study of cytomegalovirus exposure and HLA in healthy donors. Profiled with immunoSEQ multiplex PCR; TCRdb holds only in-frame clones, not every one. Here the sample spans 90,000 to 120,000 clones, 65% to 85% being singletons. The material sequenced was PBMCs. These receptors all stem from a young man in good health and CMV-seronegative. Both conserved end residues are part of each CDR3. Each record gives: clone size, J gene, CDR3 length, D gene, V gene, CDR3 DNA, CDR3 protein. A D gene is named only where the DNA matches it firmly. Where a row states a size, it is once, few, many or the class of an expanded clone; other rows omit it.

abundance: .; j_gene: TRBJ1-5; len: 13; d_gene: TRBD1; v_gene: TRBV10-3; CDR3nt: TGTGCCATCGGGGGGACAGGCAATCAGCCCCAGCATTTT; CDR3aa: CAIGGTGNQPQHF
abundance: few; j_gene: TRBJ1-1; len: 13; d_gene: .; v_gene: TRBV25-1; CDR3nt: TGTGCCAGCAGACCAGGGTTCGACACTGAAGCTTTCTTT; CDR3aa: CASRPGFDTEAFF
abundance: .; j_gene: TRBJ2-3; len: 13; d_gene: TRBD2; v_gene: TRBV10-2; CDR3nt: TGCGCCAGCAGTGATACTAGCGGCGGGGTGGAGTATTTT; CDR3aa: CASSDTSGGVEYF
abundance: .; j_gene: TRBJ2-3; len: 16; d_gene: .; v_gene: TRBV4-2; CDR3nt: TGTGCCAGCAGCCAACGCTTCGAGCTAGCCCCAGATACGCAGTATTTT; CDR3aa: CASSQRFELAPDTQYF
abundance: once; j_gene: TRBJ1-6; len: 17; d_gene: TRBD1; v_gene: TRBV5-1; CDR3nt: TGCGCCAGCAGCCTCACCGGGTCGGGACAGGGCTTTTCACCCCTCCACTTT; CDR3aa: CASSLTGSGQGFSPLHF
abundance: .; j_gene: TRBJ2-5; len: 16; d_gene: .; v_gene: TRBV14; CDR3nt: TGTGCCAGCAGCCAAGACCGGGGCAGGGGAGAGGAGACCCAGTACTTC; CDR3aa: CASSQDRGRGEETQYF
abundance: .; j_gene: TRBJ1-5; len: 13; d_gene: TRBD1; v_gene: TRBV19; CDR3nt: TGTGCCAGTAGTAGTACAGGGGGACAGCCCCAGCATTTT; CDR3aa: CASSSTGGQPQHF
abundance: .; j_gene: TRBJ2-7; len: 13; d_gene: .; v_gene: TRBV29-1; CDR3nt: TGCAGCGTTGTAGTCTCCTACCCGGGCGAGCAGTACTTC; CDR3aa: CSVVVSYPGEQYF
abundance: .; j_gene: TRBJ2-6; len: 19; d_gene: TRBD1; v_gene: TRBV7-8; CDR3nt: TGTGCCAGCAGCTTATCTCGAGGCAGGGGGCTAACTGGGGCCAACGTCCTGACTTTC; CDR3aa: CASSLSRGRGLTGANVLTF
abundance: .; j_gene: TRBJ2-2; len: 14; d_gene: .; v_gene: TRBV7-2; CDR3nt: TGTGCCAGCAGCCCATACAGGGATGCCGGGGAGCTGTTTTTT; CDR3aa: CASSPYRDAGELFF
abundance: .; j_gene: TRBJ2-5; len: 12; d_gene: TRBD1; v_gene: TRBV10-3; CDR3nt: TGTGCCACCAGGGGGACATTGGAGACCCAGTACTTC; CDR3aa: CATRGTLETQYF
abundance: once; j_gene: TRBJ2-7; len: 14; d_gene: TRBD1; v_gene: TRBV2; CDR3nt: TGTGCCAGCAGTGAAGAGGGGGCAATGGACGAGCAGTACTTC; CDR3aa: CASSEEGAMDEQYF
abundance: .; j_gene: TRBJ2-3; len: 14; d_gene: TRBD1; v_gene: TRBV7-9; CDR3nt: TGTGCCAGCAGGCCGGGACAGGACACAGATACGCAGTATTTT; CDR3aa: CASRPGQDTDTQYF
abundance: .; j_gene: TRBJ2-3; len: 15; d_gene: TRBD1; v_gene: TRBV15; CDR3nt: TGTGCCACCAGCAGATTCGGGACAGGGTCAGATACGCAGTATTTT; CDR3aa: CATSRFGTGSDTQYF
abundance: .; j_gene: TRBJ2-3; len: 15; d_gene: TRBD1; v_gene: TRBV5-6; CDR3nt: TGTGCCAGCAGTTCCGGACAGGGGAATCTAGATACGCAGTATTTT; CDR3aa: CASSSGQGNLDTQYF
abundance: .; j_gene: TRBJ1-1; len: 12; d_gene: TRBD1; v_gene: TRBV29-1; CDR3nt: TGCAGCGGTGCGACAGGGGAAGGCGAAGCTTTCTTT; CDR3aa: CSGATGEGEAFF
abundance: once; j_gene: TRBJ2-7; len: 15; d_gene: TRBD2; v_gene: TRBV19; CDR3nt: TGTGCCAGTAAACTAGCGGGGGAAGCCTCCTACGAGCAGTACTTC; CDR3aa: CASKLAGEASYEQYF
abundance: .; j_gene: TRBJ2-2; len: 17; d_gene: .; v_gene: TRBV5-1; CDR3nt: TGCGCCAGCAGCTTGGCCGTCCGGGGAGGTGACACCGGGGAGCTGTTTTTT; CDR3aa: CASSLAVRGGDTGELFF
abundance: .; j_gene: TRBJ2-2; len: 17; d_gene: .; v_gene: TRBV21-1; CDR3nt: TGTGCCAGCAGCAAAGAGGGGGTCACACTCCATCCCGGGGAGCTGTTTTTT; CDR3aa: CASSKEGVTLHPGELFF
abundance: .; j_gene: TRBJ2-5; len: 16; d_gene: .; v_gene: TRBV5-8; CDR3nt: TGTGCCAGCAGCTTGGGCCGGAGACAGGACGAAGAGACCCAGTACTTC; CDR3aa: CASSLGRRQDEETQYF
abundance: .; j_gene: TRBJ2-3; len: 18; d_gene: TRBD1; v_gene: TRBV7-2; CDR3nt: TGTGCCAGCACCGAGGACAGAGCGCCTCTAAACCCCGGACAGGTTTTGTATTTT; CDR3aa: CASTEDRAPLNPGQVLYF
abundance: once; j_gene: TRBJ2-3; len: 15; d_gene: TRBD2; v_gene: TRBV6-5; CDR3nt: TGTGCCAGCAGTCTCCTAGCGGCAGACACAGATACGCAGTATTTT; CDR3aa: CASSLLAADTDTQYF
abundance: .; j_gene: TRBJ2-1; len: 17; d_gene: TRBD2; v_gene: TRBV5-1; CDR3nt: TGCGCCAGCAGCTTGATCATGGCGGGGGGGCTTCGCAATGAGCAGTTCTTC; CDR3aa: CASSLIMAGGLRNEQFF
abundance: .; j_gene: TRBJ2-3; len: 14; d_gene: .; v_gene: TRBV6-5; CDR3nt: TGTGCCAGCAGTTTCGGTTACTCGGTGGATACGCAGTATTTT; CDR3aa: CASSFGYSVDTQYF
abundance: .; j_gene: TRBJ2-1; len: 15; d_gene: .; v_gene: TRBV13; CDR3nt: TGTGCCAGCAGCCCACGACCCGGGGGATACAATGAGCAGTTCTTC; CDR3aa: CASSPRPGGYNEQFF
abundance: once; j_gene: TRBJ2-6; len: 15; d_gene: .; v_gene: TRBV6-1; CDR3nt: TGTGCCAGCGGGGATGGACACACTGGGGCCAACGTCCTGACTTTC; CDR3aa: CASGDGHTGANVLTF
abundance: .; j_gene: TRBJ2-7; len: 15; d_gene: TRBD2; v_gene: TRBV5-7; CDR3nt: TGTGCTGAATCTCCGGTTACGCGGGAGGACTACGAGCAGTACTTC; CDR3aa: CAESPVTREDYEQYF
abundance: .; j_gene: TRBJ1-2; len: 13; d_gene: TRBD1; v_gene: TRBV9; CDR3nt: TGTGCCAGCAGCGTCAGTACAGGGGGTGGCTACACCTTC; CDR3aa: CASSVSTGGGYTF
abundance: few; j_gene: TRBJ2-3; len: 14; d_gene: .; v_gene: TRBV6-6; CDR3nt: TGTGCCAGCAAAGCGGAGGGGACCACAGATACGCAGTATTTT; CDR3aa: CASKAEGTTDTQYF
abundance: .; j_gene: TRBJ2-2; len: 16; d_gene: .; v_gene: TRBV7-2; CDR3nt: TGTGCCAGCAGCTTATCAGGGGCCAGTCGGTACGGGGAGCTGTTTTTT; CDR3aa: CASSLSGASRYGELFF
abundance: .; j_gene: TRBJ1-2; len: 13; d_gene: .; v_gene: TRBV27; CDR3nt: TGTGCCAGCAGCCCAGGACAGCTATATGGCTACACCTTC; CDR3aa: CASSPGQLYGYTF
abundance: .; j_gene: TRBJ1-5; len: 15; d_gene: .; v_gene: TRBV5-1; CDR3nt: TGCGCCAGCAGCACGAGCGGGGGGGCGGGACAGCCCCAGCATTTT; CDR3aa: CASSTSGGAGQPQHF
abundance: few; j_gene: TRBJ1-1; len: 17; d_gene: TRBD1; v_gene: TRBV5-6; CDR3nt: TGTGCCAGCAGCTTGGGGACAGGCGGAGGCTTGAACACTGAAGCTTTCTTT; CDR3aa: CASSLGTGGGLNTEAFF
abundance: .; j_gene: TRBJ2-3; len: 17; d_gene: TRBD2; v_gene: TRBV19; CDR3nt: TGTGCCAGTAGCCCCACAGCGGGGGGCAGGGAGAGAGATACGCAGTATTTT; CDR3aa: CASSPTAGGRERDTQYF
abundance: .; j_gene: TRBJ2-7; len: 11; d_gene: .; v_gene: TRBV20-1; CDR3nt: TGCAGTGCTTACGCAGGGTACGAGCAGTACTTC; CDR3aa: CSAYAGYEQYF
abundance: .; j_gene: TRBJ1-2; len: 13; d_gene: .; v_gene: TRBV6-6; CDR3nt: TGTGCCAGCAGTACGGGACACGCCTATGGCTACCCCTTC; CDR3aa: CASSTGHAYGYPF
abundance: .; j_gene: TRBJ1-5; len: 14; d_gene: .; v_gene: TRBV7-6; CDR3nt: TGTGCCAGCAGCTTAGGGCCAGGGGACCGGCCCCAGCATTTT; CDR3aa: CASSLGPGDRPQHF
abundance: .; j_gene: TRBJ1-2; len: 16; d_gene: TRBD1; v_gene: TRBV11-2; CDR3nt: TGTGCCAGCAGCCTATTGACAGGGGGCGTTGGTAATGGCTACACCTTC; CDR3aa: CASSLLTGGVGNGYTF
abundance: .; j_gene: TRBJ2-3; len: 15; d_gene: TRBD2; v_gene: TRBV6-4; CDR3nt: TGTGCCAGCAGTCCTAGCGGGGGGGCCATAGATACGCAGTATTTT; CDR3aa: CASSPSGGAIDTQYF
abundance: .; j_gene: TRBJ2-4; len: 13; d_gene: .; v_gene: TRBV29-1; CDR3nt: TGCAGCGTCGCAGGGGGGGCCAAAAACATTCAGTACTTC; CDR3aa: CSVAGGAKNIQYF
abundance: .; j_gene: TRBJ2-1; len: 15; d_gene: TRBD2; v_gene: TRBV6-1; CDR3nt: TGTGCCAGCAGGGGGAGAGTAGCGGGGGACAATGAGCAGTTCTTC; CDR3aa: CASRGRVAGDNEQFF
abundance: .; j_gene: TRBJ1-2; len: 14; d_gene: TRBD1; v_gene: TRBV6-5; CDR3nt: TGTGCCAGCAGTTTAGGGACAGGGCCCAGTAGCTACACCTTC; CDR3aa: CASSLGTGPSSYTF
abundance: .; j_gene: TRBJ2-7; len: 15; d_gene: TRBD1; v_gene: TRBV27; CDR3nt: TGTGCCAGCAGTTTTACAGGGGGCCGTGTCTACGAGCAGTACTTC; CDR3aa: CASSFTGGRVYEQYF